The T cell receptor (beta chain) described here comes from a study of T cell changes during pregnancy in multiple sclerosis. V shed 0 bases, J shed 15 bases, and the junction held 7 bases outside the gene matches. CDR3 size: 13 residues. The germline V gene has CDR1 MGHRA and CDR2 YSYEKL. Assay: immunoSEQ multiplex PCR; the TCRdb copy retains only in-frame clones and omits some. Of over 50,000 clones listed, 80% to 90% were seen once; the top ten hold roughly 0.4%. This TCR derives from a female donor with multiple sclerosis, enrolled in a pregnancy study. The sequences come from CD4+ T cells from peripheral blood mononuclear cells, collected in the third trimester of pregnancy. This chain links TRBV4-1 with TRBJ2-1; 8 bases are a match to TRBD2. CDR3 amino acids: CASSQDLSGGWFF. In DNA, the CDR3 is TGCGCCAGCAGCCAAGATCTAAGCGGGGGCTGGTTCTTC.